The 5 T cell receptor beta chains listed next were all sequenced from one sample in a study of tumor and adjacent non-tumor tissue in lung cancer. RNA was extracted from bulk tissue without any cell sorting. The library came from three nested PCR rounds adapted from ARM-PCR protocols. TCRdb re-analysed the multiplex PCR reads in MiXCR, keeping a single row per CDR3 protein. The sample holds fewer than 85,000 distinct CDR3 sequences, over 80% seen once. Sample: lung tumor tissue. The receptors were sampled from a woman in her forties or fifties with non-small cell lung cancer.

As regards this clonotype: This could be a read error, since a much larger clone is one nucleotide away. The V call is TRBV14, the J call TRBJ1-1; D may be TRBD1 (6 bases). The CDR3 spans 15 residues. Germline values: CDR1 SGHDN, CDR2 FVKESK. The CDR3 nucleotides are TGTGTCAGCAGCCAACTTGGGGGGGCGGTCACTGAAGCTTTCTTT. This gives the protein CVSSQLGGAVTEAFF.

A word on this clonotype: Compared with germline, one end of the junction differs, possibly owing to a read error. This sequence joins TRBV4-3 and TRBJ1-5; D remains ambiguous. CDR1 and CDR2 (germline): LGHNA, YSLEER. This CDR3 is 16 amino acids long. The CDR3 here is CASSQESSNGQSTPAF. CDR3 nucleotides: TGCGCCAGCAGCCAAGAGTCCAGCAATGGGCAATCAACCCCAGCATTT.

In its sample, this clonotype was seen once. V usage is TRBV29-1 and J usage is TRBJ2-3; possible D gene TRBD1, 6 bases. The CDR3 is 12 amino acids. CDR1 SQVTM and CDR2 ANQGSEA come from the germline V gene. Trimming removed 4 bases from V and 10 bases from J, with 15 bases in between. The DNA of the CDR3 is TGCAGCGTTGGACAGGATGGTGATTCGCAGTATTTT. It encodes CSVGQDGDSQYF.

A word on this clonotype: Sequence at one end of the junction differs from germline and may be a read error. The chain joins TRBV5-4 to TRBJ2-6; tentative D call: TRBD1 (7 bases). Germline CDR1 reads SGHNT; CDR2 reads YYREEE (reference sequence). This CDR3 comprises 15 residues. The CDR3 loop reads CASSLGGSGANVLIF. The CDR3 DNA reads as TGTGCCAGCAGCCTAGGGGGCTCGGGGGCCAACGTCCTGATTTTC.

V usage is TRBV5-5 and J usage is TRBJ2-3; possibly TRBD2 for D (5 bases). V dropped 3 bases and J dropped 3 bases, with 23 bases sitting between them. This CDR3 has 18 amino acids. Germline lookup yields CDR1 SGHKS and CDR2 YYEKEE (reference sequence). This CDR3 is CASSSGLAVSSGTDTQYF. The DNA of the CDR3 is TGTGCCAGCAGCTCCGGACTTGCGGTATCTAGTGGGACAGATACGCAGTATTTT.